These 9 T cell receptor beta chains were all obtained from the same sample, sequenced in a study of early T cells in non-severe SARS-CoV-2 infection. A single record per CDR3 protein comes from TCRdb applying MiXCR to the 5' RACE reads. The sample lists tens of thousands of distinct CDR3 sequences; 10% to 15% were seen once. Material for sequencing was whole blood. These receptor sequences come from an adult who was a healthcare worker with PCR-confirmed SARS-CoV-2 infection or an uninfected control (not recorded which).

This clonotype was found many times. The rearrangement uses TRBV6-1 and TRBJ1-5; 8 bases agree with TRBD1. V shed 5 bases and J 2 bases; nucleotides not matched to a gene: 8. In germline, CDR1 is MNHNS, CDR2 SASEGT. The CDR3 has 16 residues. This CDR3 reads CASSPDRGGGNQPQHF. The CDR3 bases are TGTGCCAGCAGTCCCGACAGGGGAGGGGGCAATCAGCCCCAGCATTTT.

The genes are TRBV7-2 and TRBJ1-6; no reliable D call. Germline loops: CDR1 SGHTA, CDR2 FQGNSA. The V end was cut by 1 base, the J end by 6 bases, with 10 bases between. The CDR3 totals 15 residues. In DNA form, the CDR3 reads TGTGCCAGCAGCTTAGTCTCGGCGGGTAATTCACCCCTCCACTTT. It translates to CASSLVSAGNSPLHF.

This clonotype was detected ten times or more. The CDR3 nucleotides are TGTGCCCCCACCCCCTCCGCCCCGACAGGGATGGGTAATGAGCAGTTCTTC. It codes for CAPTPSAPTGMGNEQFF. The chain joins TRBV21-1 to TRBJ2-1; no DNA check was done on the table's D call, TRBD1. TRBV21-1 is shown as a pseudogene. The CDR3 extends over 17 amino acids.

In nucleotides, the CDR3 is TGTGCCAGCAGCGTCAGCGACTCCTACAATGAGCAGTTCTTC. It yields the protein CASSVSDSYNEQFF. The genes are TRBV9 and TRBJ2-1, with D unclear. Germline-derived CDR1 and CDR2 are SGDLS and YYNGEE. The V gene lost 2 bases and the J gene lost 0 bases, with 6 bases spanning the gap. The CDR3 is 14 residues long.

This clonotype was counted at least ten times. The chain combines TRBV12-3 or TRBV12-4 with TRBJ1-2, with a possible D match to TRBD1 (5 bases). The CDR3 runs to 12 residues. Trimming pared 2 bases from V and 8 bases from J, leaving 9 bases between. Here the CDR3 DNA reads TGTGCCAGCAGTTTATGGGGCGACGGCTACACCTTC. Its translation is CASSLWGDGYTF.

This clonotype was found many times. The V call is TRBV12-5, the J call TRBJ2-3, with D hard to call. The CDR3 sequence is 13 residues long. From germline, CDR1 is LGHNT and CDR2 FRNRAP. V was pared by 6 bases and J by 1 base, with 8 bases between. The DNA for the CDR3 is TGTGCTAGTGGATCATCGGGCACAGATACGCAGTATTTT. This encodes CASGSSGTDTQYF. Full variable domain (rest looked up from reference TRBV12-5 and TRBJ2-3): DARVTQTPRHKVTEMGQEVTMRCQPILGHNTVFWYRQTMMQGLELLAYFRNRAPLDDSGMPKDRFSAEMPDATLATLKIQPSEPRDSAVYFCASGSSGTDTQYFGPGTRLTVL.

This clonotype appeared many times. The V and J genes are TRBV9 and TRBJ1-2, with 8 positions matching TRBD1. The germline CDR1 and CDR2 sequences are SGDLS and YYNGEE. Trimming at V came to 3 bases and at J to 4 bases, leaving 5 bases not matched to a gene. The CDR3 contains 14 residues. CDR3 region: CASSAGGFVYGYTF. The CDR3 bases are TGTGCCAGCAGCGCAGGGGGCTTTGTCTATGGCTACACCTTC. The variable domain in full, with the rest retrieved from reference TRBV9 and TRBJ1-2, is DSGVTQTPKHLITATGQRVTLRCSPRSGDLSVYWYQQSLDQGLQFLIQYYNGEERAKGNILERFSAQQFPDLHSELNLSSLELGDSALYFCASSAGGFVYGYTFGSGTRLTVV.

The chain links TRBV9 to TRBJ1-1; 7 nucleotides align to TRBD1. This CDR3 is 15 amino acids long. V lost 0 bases to trimming and J lost 10 bases; unmatched junction nucleotides: 12. Looked up from germline, CDR1 is SGDLS and CDR2 is YYNGEE. DNA of the CDR3: TGTGCCAGCAGCGTAGACGGTAGATCACAGGGGCTAGCTTTCTTT. It codes for CASSVDGRSQGLAFF. Full variable domain (rest looked up from reference TRBV9 and TRBJ1-1): DSGVTQTPKHLITATGQRVTLRCSPRSGDLSVYWYQQSLDQGLQFLIQYYNGEERAKGNILERFSAQQFPDLHSELNLSSLELGDSALYFCASSVDGRSQGLAFFGQGTRLTVV.

This clonotype occurred many times. The V and J genes are TRBV7-3 and TRBJ2-1, with D uncertain. V lost 1 base and J lost 9, with 10 bases in between. The CDR3 runs to 13 residues. The germline V gene encodes CDR1 SGHTA and CDR2 FQGTGA. The CDR3 nucleotides read TGTGCCAGCAGCTTAAGTCTGGGCGGTGAGCAGTTCTTC. Translating it yields CASSLSLGGEQFF. Supplemented by reference TRBV7-3 and TRBJ2-1, the full variable domain reads GAGVSQTPSNKVTEKGKYVELRCDPISGHTALYWYRQSLGQGPEFLIYFQGTGAADDSGLPNDRFFAVRPEGSVSTLKIQRTERGDSAVYLCASSLSLGGEQFFGPGTRLTVL.